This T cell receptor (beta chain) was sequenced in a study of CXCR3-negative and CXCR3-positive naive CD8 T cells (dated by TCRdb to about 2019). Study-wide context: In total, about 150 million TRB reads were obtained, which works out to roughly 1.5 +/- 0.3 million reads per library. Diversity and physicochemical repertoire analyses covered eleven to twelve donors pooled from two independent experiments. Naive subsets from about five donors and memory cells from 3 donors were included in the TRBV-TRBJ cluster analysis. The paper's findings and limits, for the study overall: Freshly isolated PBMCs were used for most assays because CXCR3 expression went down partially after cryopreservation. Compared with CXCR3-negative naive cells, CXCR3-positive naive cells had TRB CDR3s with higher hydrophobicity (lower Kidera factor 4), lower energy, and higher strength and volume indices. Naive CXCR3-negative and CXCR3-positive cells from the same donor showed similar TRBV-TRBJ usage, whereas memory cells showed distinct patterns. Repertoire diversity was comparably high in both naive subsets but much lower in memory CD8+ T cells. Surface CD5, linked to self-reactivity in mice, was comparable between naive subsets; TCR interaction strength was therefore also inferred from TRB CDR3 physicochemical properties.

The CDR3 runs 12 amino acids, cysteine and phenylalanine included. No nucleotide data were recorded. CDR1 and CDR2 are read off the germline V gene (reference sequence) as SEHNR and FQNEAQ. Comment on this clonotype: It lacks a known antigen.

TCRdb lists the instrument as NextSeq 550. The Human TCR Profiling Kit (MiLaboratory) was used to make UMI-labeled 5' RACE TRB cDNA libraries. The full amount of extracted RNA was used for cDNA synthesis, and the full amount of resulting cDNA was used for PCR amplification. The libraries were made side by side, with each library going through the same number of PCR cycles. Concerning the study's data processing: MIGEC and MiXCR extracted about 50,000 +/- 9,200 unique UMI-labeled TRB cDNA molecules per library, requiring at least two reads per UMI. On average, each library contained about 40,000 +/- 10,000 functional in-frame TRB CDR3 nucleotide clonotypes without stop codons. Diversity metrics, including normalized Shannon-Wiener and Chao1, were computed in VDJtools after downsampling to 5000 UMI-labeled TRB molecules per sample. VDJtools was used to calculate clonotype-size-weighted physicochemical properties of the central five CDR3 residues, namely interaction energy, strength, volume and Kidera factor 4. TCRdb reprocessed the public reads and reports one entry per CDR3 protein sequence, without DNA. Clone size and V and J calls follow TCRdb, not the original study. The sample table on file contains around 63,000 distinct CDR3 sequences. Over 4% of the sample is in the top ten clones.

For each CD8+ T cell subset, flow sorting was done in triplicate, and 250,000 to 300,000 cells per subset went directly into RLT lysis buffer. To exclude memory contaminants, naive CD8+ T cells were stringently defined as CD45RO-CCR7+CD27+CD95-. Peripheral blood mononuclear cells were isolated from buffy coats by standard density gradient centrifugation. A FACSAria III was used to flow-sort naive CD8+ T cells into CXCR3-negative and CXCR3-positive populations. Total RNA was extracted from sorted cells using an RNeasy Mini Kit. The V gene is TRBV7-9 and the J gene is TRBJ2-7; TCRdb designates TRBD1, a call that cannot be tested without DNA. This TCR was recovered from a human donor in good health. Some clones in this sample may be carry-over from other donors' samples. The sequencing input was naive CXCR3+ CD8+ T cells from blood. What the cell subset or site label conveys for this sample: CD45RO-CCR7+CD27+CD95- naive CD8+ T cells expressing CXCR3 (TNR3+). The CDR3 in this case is CASSIGTAEQYF.